This TCR beta chain derives from a study of T cell changes during pregnancy in multiple sclerosis (dated by TCRdb to between 2017 and 2020). For context, the study as a whole: The study examined how the T cell repertoire changed over the course of pregnancy in women with multiple sclerosis.

On this clone itself: Its binding antigen is unknown. No base qualities exist here, and no much larger clone lies one base off it.

Library generation was performed with the immunoSEQ multiplex PCR assay. TCRdb limited this immuneACCESS table to in-frame rearrangements with V and J called. A share of clones is missing; checked studies link under half to unresolved V genes, and the rest is unexplained. The sample table shows about 68,000 clones, and 90% are seen once. The top ten hold more than 1.4% of the sample. The germline V gene encodes CDR1 SGHDT and CDR2 YYEEEE. Including the terminal cysteine and phenylalanine, the CDR3 comprises 15 residues. The retained sequence is limited to the CDR3, 45 bases, with the frame set at the first base. Unmatched junction bases come to 8, with V trimmed by 5 bases and J by 2 bases.

The chain is assembled from TRBV5-6 and TRBJ1-1; 8 junctional bases match TRBD1. The material sequenced was peripheral blood, taken in the third trimester of pregnancy. This TCR was sampled from a female donor with multiple sclerosis, enrolled in a pregnancy study. The CDR3 in this case is CASRQTGTGNTEAFF. The base sequence is TGTGCCAGCAGGCAGACCGGGACAGGAAACACTGAAGCTTTCTTT.